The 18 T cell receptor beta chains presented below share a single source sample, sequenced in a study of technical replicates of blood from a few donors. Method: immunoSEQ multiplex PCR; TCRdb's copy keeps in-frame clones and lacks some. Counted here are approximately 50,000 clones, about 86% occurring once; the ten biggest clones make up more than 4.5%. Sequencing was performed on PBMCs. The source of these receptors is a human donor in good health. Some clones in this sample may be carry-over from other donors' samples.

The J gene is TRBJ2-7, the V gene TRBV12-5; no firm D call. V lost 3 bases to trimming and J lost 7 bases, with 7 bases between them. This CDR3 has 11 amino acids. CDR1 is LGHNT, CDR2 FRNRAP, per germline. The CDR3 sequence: CASGFFREQYF. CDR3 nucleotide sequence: TGTGCTAGTGGTTTTTTCCGGGAGCAGTACTTC.

The CDR3 sequence is CASSLRGDNYGYTF. The CDR3 DNA follows: TGTGCCAGCAGCTTAAGAGGTGACAACTATGGCTACACCTTC. This rearrangement joins TRBV7-3 to TRBJ1-2, with D unclear. The V end was cut by 1 base, the J end by 2 bases, with 8 bases between. This CDR3 is 14 amino acids long. Per the germline V gene, CDR1 is SGHTA and CDR2 is FQGTGA.

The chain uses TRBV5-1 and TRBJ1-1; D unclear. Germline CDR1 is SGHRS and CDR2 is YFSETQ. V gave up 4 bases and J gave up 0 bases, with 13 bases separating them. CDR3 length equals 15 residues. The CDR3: CASSPQAGMNTEAFF. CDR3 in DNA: TGCGCCAGCAGCCCGCAGGCGGGTATGAACACTGAAGCTTTCTTT.

CDR3 coding DNA: TGTGCCAGCAGCGAAGGACAGGGGAACAACGAGCAGTACTTC. Translating gives CASSEGQGNNEQYF. This chain links TRBV5-4 with TRBJ2-7, with 9 positions matching TRBD1. This CDR3 is built from 14 residues. Per germline, CDR1 SGHNT and CDR2 YYREEE (reference sequence). V gave up 4 bases and J gave up 5 bases; unmatched junction bases: 7.

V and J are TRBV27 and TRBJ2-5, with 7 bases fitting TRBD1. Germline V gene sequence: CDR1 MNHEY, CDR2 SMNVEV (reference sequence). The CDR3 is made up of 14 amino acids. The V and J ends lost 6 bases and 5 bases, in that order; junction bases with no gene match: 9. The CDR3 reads CASRADRDAETQYF. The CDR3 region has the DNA TGTGCCAGCAGGGCAGACAGGGACGCGGAGACCCAGTACTTC.

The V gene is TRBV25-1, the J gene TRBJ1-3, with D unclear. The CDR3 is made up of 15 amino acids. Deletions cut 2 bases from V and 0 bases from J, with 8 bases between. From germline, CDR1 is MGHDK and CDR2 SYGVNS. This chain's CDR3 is CASSEPGDSGNTIYF. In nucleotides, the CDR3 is TGTGCCAGCAGTGAACCCGGGGACTCTGGAAACACCATATATTTT.

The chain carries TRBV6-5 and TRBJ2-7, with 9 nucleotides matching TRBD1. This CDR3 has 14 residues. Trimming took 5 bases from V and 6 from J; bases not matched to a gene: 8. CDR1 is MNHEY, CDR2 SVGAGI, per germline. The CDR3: CASSNPGQGTEQYF. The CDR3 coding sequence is TGTGCCAGCAGTAACCCTGGACAGGGGACCGAGCAGTACTTC.

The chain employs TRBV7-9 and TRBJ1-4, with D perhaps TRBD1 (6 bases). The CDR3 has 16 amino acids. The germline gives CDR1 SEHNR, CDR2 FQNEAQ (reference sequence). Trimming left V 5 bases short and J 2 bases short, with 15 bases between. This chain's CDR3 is CASSLRGADTNEKLFF. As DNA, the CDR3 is TGTGCCAGCAGCCTACGGGGGGCAGACACTAATGAAAAACTGTTTTTT.

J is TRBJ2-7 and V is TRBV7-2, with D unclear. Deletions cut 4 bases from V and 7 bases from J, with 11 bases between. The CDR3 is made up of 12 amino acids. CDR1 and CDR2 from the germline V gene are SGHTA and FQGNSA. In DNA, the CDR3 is TGTGCCAGCAGCTCCACTAACGGAGAGCAGTACTTC. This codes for CASSSTNGEQYF.

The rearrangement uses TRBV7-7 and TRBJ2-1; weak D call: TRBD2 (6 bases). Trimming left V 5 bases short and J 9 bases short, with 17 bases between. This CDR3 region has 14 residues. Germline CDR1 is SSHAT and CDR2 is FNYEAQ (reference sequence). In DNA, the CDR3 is TGTGCCAGCAGCGCCAGCGGAGGGCCCAGTGAGCAGTTCTTC. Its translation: CASSASGGPSEQFF.

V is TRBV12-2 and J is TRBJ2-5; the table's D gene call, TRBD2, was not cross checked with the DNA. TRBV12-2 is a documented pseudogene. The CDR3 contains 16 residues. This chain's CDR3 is CASRLVRRGGLETQYF. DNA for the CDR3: TGTGCAAGTCGCTTAGTACGGCGGGGGGGCCTAGAGACCCAGTACTTC.

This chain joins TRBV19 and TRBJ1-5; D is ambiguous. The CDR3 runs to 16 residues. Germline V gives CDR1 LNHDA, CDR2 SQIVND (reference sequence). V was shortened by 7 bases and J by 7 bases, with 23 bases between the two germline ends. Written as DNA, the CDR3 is TGTGCCAGTACCCCGGAAGGTCGAGGGTTGGACCAGCCCCAGCATTTT. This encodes CASTPEGRGLDQPQHF.

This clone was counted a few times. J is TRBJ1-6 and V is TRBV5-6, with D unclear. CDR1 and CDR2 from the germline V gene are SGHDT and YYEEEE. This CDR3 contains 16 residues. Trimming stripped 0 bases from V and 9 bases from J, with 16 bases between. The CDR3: CASSLAGQFRGSPLHF. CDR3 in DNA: TGTGCCAGCAGCTTGGCGGGTCAGTTTCGCGGTTCACCCCTCCACTTT.

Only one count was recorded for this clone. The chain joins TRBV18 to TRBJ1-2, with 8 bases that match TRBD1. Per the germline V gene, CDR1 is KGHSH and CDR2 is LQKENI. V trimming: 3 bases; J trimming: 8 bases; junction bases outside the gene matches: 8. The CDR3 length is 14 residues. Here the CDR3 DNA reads TGTGCCAGCTCACCGCAGGCGGACAGGGAAGGCTACACCTTC. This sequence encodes CASSPQADREGYTF.

The CDR3 DNA is TGTGCCAGCAGTCGACCGGGACTTGATTATGAGCAGTTCTTC. Residues: CASSRPGLDYEQFF. V usage is TRBV6-6 and J usage is TRBJ2-1; D is perhaps TRBD2 (6 bases). The CDR3 covers 14 residues. Trimming took off 5 bases at V and 8 bases at J, with 16 bases between the two ends. Germline assignment: CDR1 MNHNY and CDR2 SVGAGI (reference sequence).

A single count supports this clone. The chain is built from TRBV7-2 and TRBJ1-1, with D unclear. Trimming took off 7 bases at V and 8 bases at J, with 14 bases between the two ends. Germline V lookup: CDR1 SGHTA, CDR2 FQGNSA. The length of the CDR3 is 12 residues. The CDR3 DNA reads TGTGCCAGCACCCGGGAAAGGGCAGAAGCTTTCTTT. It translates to CASTRERAEAFF.

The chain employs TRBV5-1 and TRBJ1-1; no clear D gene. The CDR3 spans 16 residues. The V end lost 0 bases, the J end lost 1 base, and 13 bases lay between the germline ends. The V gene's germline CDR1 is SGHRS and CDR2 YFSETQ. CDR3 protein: CASSLAPRQRNTEAFF. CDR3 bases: TGCGCCAGCAGCTTGGCCCCCAGGCAGAGGAACACTGAAGCTTTCTTT.

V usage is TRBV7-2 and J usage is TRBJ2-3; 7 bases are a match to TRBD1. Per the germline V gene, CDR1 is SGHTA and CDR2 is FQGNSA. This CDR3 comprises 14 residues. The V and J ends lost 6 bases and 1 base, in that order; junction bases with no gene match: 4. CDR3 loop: CASRRQGGTDTQYF. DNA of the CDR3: TGTGCCAGCAGGAGACAGGGAGGCACAGATACGCAGTATTTT.